A single sample is the source of the 16 T cell receptor beta chains below, sequenced in a study of shared clonotypes between healthy human individuals. TCRdb's copy holds only in-frame clones and misses some; the assay was immunoSEQ multiplex PCR. The sample lists over a million clones, about 76% occurring once. Source material: memory CD4+ T cells sorted from blood. Subset denoted: CD45RA-negative fraction. Receptors were obtained from a man between 18 and 35 years old in good health.

The chain couples TRBV29-1 to TRBJ1-2; 11 nucleotides line up with TRBD1. Germline CDR1 reads SQVTM; CDR2 reads ANQGSEA. V lost 5 bases, J lost 8 bases, and 10 bases stayed unmatched. This CDR3 region has 14 residues. CDR3 DNA: TGCAGCGTTCAGCACCGGGACAGGGGGTGGGGCTACACCTTC. As protein: CSVQHRDRGWGYTF. Looking up the rest from reference TRBV29-1 and TRBJ1-2 gives the full variable domain: SAVISQKPSRDICQRGTSLTIQCQVDSQVTMMFWYRQQPGQSLTLIATANQGSEATYESGFVIDKFPISRPNLTFSTLTVSNMSPEDSSIYLCSVQHRDRGWGYTFGSGTRLTVV.

V is TRBV4-1 and J is TRBJ2-3; a weak D match, TRBD1 (5 bases). From germline, CDR1 is MGHRA and CDR2 YSYEKL. Trimming removed 1 base at V and 0 bases at J, with 23 bases between. There are 20 residues in the CDR3. CDR3 region: CASSQVSDVILGPSTDTQYF. DNA for the CDR3: TGCGCCAGCAGCCAAGTGTCGGATGTAATCCTGGGGCCTAGCACAGATACGCAGTATTTT.

Only a few counts were recorded for this clone. The V gene is TRBV11-2, the J gene TRBJ2-1; 13 nucleotides agree with TRBD2. The J segment lost 4 bases and the V segment lost 6 bases, leaving 6 bases of the junction unmatched. The germline CDR1 and CDR2 sequences are SGHAT and FQNNGV. This CDR3 has 16 residues. In DNA form, the CDR3 reads TGTGCCAGCAGAGTTCCGGGACTAGCGGGGTACAATGAGCAGTTCTTC. It translates to CASRVPGLAGYNEQFF.

The V and J genes are TRBV2 and TRBJ2-2; unclear D gene. Germline V CDR1 and CDR2: SNHLY, FYNNEI. The ends were cut back, 7 bases at V and 2 bases at J, with 17 bases in the middle. The CDR3 contains 16 residues. As DNA, the CDR3 is TGTGCCAGCACCTCGGGCGAGTTTTTAAACACCGGGGAGCTGTTTTTT. As protein: CASTSGEFLNTGELFF.

On this clone: Just one base apart from a much larger clone, this may be a read error. Additional DNA sequences in this sample encode the identical CDR3. This chain links TRBV2 with TRBJ1-1, with a tentative D call TRBD1 (6 bases). The CDR3 consists of 13 residues. V was shortened by 4 bases and J by 1 base, with 7 bases between the two germline ends. Looked up from germline, CDR1 is SNHLY and CDR2 is FYNNEI. CDR3 amino acids: CASSGGGNTEAFF. The CDR3 coding sequence is TGTGCCAGCAGTGGAGGGGGGAACACTGAAGCTTTCTTT.

The chain uses TRBV20-1 and TRBJ1-2; D call uncertain. Trimming took 6 bases from V and 4 from J, leaving 9 bases between them. The CDR3 consists of 11 residues. CDR1 is DFQATT, CDR2 SNEGSKA, per germline (reference sequence). Here the CDR3 reads CSASPGYGYTF. In DNA form, the CDR3 reads TGCAGTGCCTCCCCAGGCTATGGCTACACCTTC.

The genes are TRBV29-1 and TRBJ2-3; D not resolved. The length of the CDR3 is 13 residues. The germline V and J ends were trimmed by 3 bases and 2 bases, with 9 bases remaining between them. Germline lookup yields CDR1 SQVTM and CDR2 ANQGSEA. CDR3 DNA: TGCAGCGTTGAGGTGGTTGCCACAGATACGCAGTATTTT. It translates to CSVEVVATDTQYF.

The chain couples TRBV7-6 to TRBJ1-1; 7 bases agree with TRBD1. CDR1 SGHVS and CDR2 FNYEAQ come from the germline V gene. This CDR3 region has 14 residues. V dropped 2 bases and J dropped 8; count of bases not matched to a gene: 8. The CDR3 is CASSLNWGQREAFF. CDR3 nucleotides: TGTGCCAGCAGCTTAAACTGGGGACAGCGGGAAGCTTTCTTT.

This chain uses TRBV7-8 with TRBJ2-5, with a weak D call TRBD2 (8 bases). Deletions cut 5 bases from V and 5 bases from J, with 21 bases between. This CDR3 has 16 amino acids. Germline values: CDR1 SGHVS, CDR2 FQNEAQ. The CDR3, as DNA: TGTGCCAGCAGCCCTACCCGGGAGGGGGCCAGGGAGACCCAGTACTTC. Amino acids: CASSPTREGARETQYF.

This sequence joins TRBV5-3 and TRBJ1-1; D gene unclear. TRBV5-3 is an open reading frame whose function is uncertain. The CDR3 has 10 amino acids. V shed 1 base and J shed 10 bases, with 5 bases lying between them. The CDR3 DNA follows: TGTGCCAGAAGCTTGTTAGGAGCTTTCTTT. Translated, it gives CARSLLGAFF.

The J gene is TRBJ2-5, the V gene TRBV6-5; 9 nucleotides line up with TRBD1. The germline CDR1 and CDR2 sequences are MNHEY and SVGAGI. The ends lost 4 bases at V and 7 bases at J; junction bases unmatched: 7. The CDR3 has 14 amino acids. CDR3 region: CASSSTGGVVTQYF. CDR3 DNA: TGTGCCAGCAGTTCTACAGGGGGCGTAGTGACCCAGTACTTC.

This chain uses TRBV5-4 with TRBJ1-1; D is uncertain. This CDR3 is built from 13 residues. V lost 6 bases and J 2 bases, leaving 11 bases between the germline ends. CDR1 and CDR2 from the germline V gene are SGHNT and YYREEE (reference sequence). CDR3 sequence reads: CASTATTNTEAFF. DNA of the CDR3: TGTGCCAGCACCGCGACCACTAACACTGAAGCTTTCTTT.

The chain carries TRBV2 and TRBJ2-1, with a possible D match to TRBD2 (5 bases). V was trimmed by 6 bases and J by 5 bases, leaving 14 bases between them. CDR1 is SNHLY, CDR2 FYNNEI, per germline. The CDR3 has 14 residues. For the CDR3, the DNA is TGTGCCAGCAGCTCCAGCCGCGGGCACAATGAGCAGTTCTTC. Translating it yields CASSSSRGHNEQFF.

This chain connects TRBV9 to TRBJ2-2, with 11 bases lining up with TRBD2. V lost 0 bases, J lost 3 bases, and 4 bases stayed unmatched. CDR3 length: 17 amino acids. CDR1 is SGDLS and CDR2 is YYNGEE in the germline V gene. The CDR3 DNA reads as TGTGCCAGCAGCGTAGTACTAGCGGGGGTGGACACCGGGGAGCTGTTTTTT. It translates to CASSVVLAGVDTGELFF. The full variable domain, completed using reference TRBV9 and TRBJ2-2, is DSGVTQTPKHLITATGQRVTLRCSPRSGDLSVYWYQQSLDQGLQFLIQYYNGEERAKGNILERFSAQQFPDLHSELNLSSLELGDSALYFCASSVVLAGVDTGELFFGEGSRLTVL.

The genes are TRBV5-1 and TRBJ2-3; no definite D call. V lost 0 bases to trimming and J lost 2 bases, with 7 bases between them. The V gene's germline CDR1 is SGHRS and CDR2 YFSETQ. The CDR3 loop spans 14 amino acids. As DNA, the CDR3 is TGCGCCAGCAGCTTGGGGTGGGACACAGATACGCAGTATTTT. This gives the protein CASSLGWDTDTQYF.

V is TRBV28 and J is TRBJ1-5, with TRBD1 identical over 8 bases. Per germline, CDR1 MDHEN and CDR2 SYDVKM. This CDR3 has 15 residues. Unmatched junction bases numbered 7, after V lost 6 bases and J lost 3 bases. The CDR3 loop reads CASSADRAPNQPQHF. Here the CDR3 DNA reads TGTGCCAGCAGCGCGGACAGGGCCCCCAATCAGCCCCAGCATTTT.